Presented here are 16 T cell receptor beta chains from one specimen sequenced in a study of beta chain features in type 1 diabetes (dated by TCRdb to 2016 to 2018). What the authors observed across the whole study: A moderate but significant shortening of TCRB CDR3 length was observed in type 1 diabetes patients in all four CD4+ subsets.

Antigens of these TCRs are unknown. Libraries were made using the immunoSEQ multiplex PCR assay. The entire isolated RNA was reverse transcribed using the High Capacity cDNA Reverse Transcription Kit, and thus expressed TCRB transcripts were sequenced. TCRdb carries this immuneACCESS record with in-frame sequences only. Its versions omit some clonotypes, under half of them owing to an unresolved V gene in the studies checked, with the rest unexplained. For this sample the table gives 640,000 or so clones, of which over 10% were detected only once. The ten largest clones add up to 0.02% to 0.025% of the sample. Material: naive CD4+ T cells from blood. What the cell subset or site label conveys for this sample: true naive CD4+ T cells. These receptors came from a man aged 18 to 35 with type 1 diabetes.

This clone was seen a few times. The rearrangement links TRBV29-1 to TRBJ2-7, with 12 bases identical to TRBD2. This CDR3 is 16 amino acids long. The V gene's germline CDR1 is SQVTM and CDR2 ANQGSEA. The J segment lost 2 bases and the V segment lost 6 bases, leaving 11 bases of the junction unmatched. CDR3 nucleotides: TGCAGCGTACTACAAGGACTAGCGGGACCTACCTACGAGCAGTACTTC. This gives the protein CSVLQGLAGPTYEQYF.

The table lists this clone with a few counts. This chain joins TRBV7-9 and TRBJ2-3; D unresolved. In germline, CDR1 is SEHNR, CDR2 FQNEAQ (reference sequence). V was clipped by 1 base and J by 4 bases, with 9 bases between them. CDR3 length: 14 amino acids. The CDR3: CASSLVMVADTQYF. CDR3 sequence (DNA): TGTGCCAGCAGCTTAGTAATGGTCGCAGATACGCAGTATTTT.

As concerns this clone: This sample includes further DNA sequences coding for the same CDR3. The rearrangement uses TRBV5-1 and TRBJ1-1; TRBD1 is a possible D gene (6 bases). Germline values: CDR1 SGHRS, CDR2 YFSETQ. The CDR3 loop spans 13 amino acids. Trimming stripped 5 bases from V and 2 bases from J, with 10 bases between. DNA for the CDR3: TGCGCCAGCAGTAGCAGGGGAAACACTGAAGCTTTCTTT. It encodes CASSSRGNTEAFF.

This clone turned up a few times. This sequence joins TRBV6-1 and TRBJ2-7; D not certain. This CDR3 spans 11 amino acids. V gave up 7 bases and J gave up 3 bases, with 7 bases separating them. The germline V gene has CDR1 MNHNS and CDR2 SASEGT. CDR3 loop: CASIGDYEQYF. CDR3 nucleotides: TGTGCCAGCATCGGAGACTACGAGCAGTACTTC.

The rearrangement links TRBV10-3 to TRBJ1-4, with 11 positions matching TRBD1. This CDR3 has 18 amino acids. Germline CDR1 is ENHRY and CDR2 is SYGVKD. V shed 3 bases, J shed 5 bases, and the junction held 11 bases outside the gene matches. The CDR3 DNA reads TGTGCCATCAGTGAAGCCGGGACAGGGGGATTAACGAATGAAAAACTGTTTTTT. Translating it yields CAISEAGTGGLTNEKLFF.

This chain connects TRBV30 to TRBJ1-2, with a possible D match to TRBD1 (5 bases). The CDR3 runs 13 residues. In germline, CDR1 is GTSNPN, CDR2 SVGIG (reference sequence). Trimming took 7 bases from V and 1 from J, leaving 13 bases between them. The CDR3 DNA sequence: TGTGCCTTCCAGACAGCGAATAACTATGGCTACACCTTC. It is translated as CAFQTANNYGYTF.

This clone was observed a few times. The CDR3 loop reads CASSFRTGVGNTEAFF. The CDR3, as DNA: TGTGCCAGCAGCTTCCGGACAGGGGTTGGGAACACTGAAGCTTTCTTT. The J gene is TRBJ1-1, the V gene TRBV7-6; 9 bases are a match to TRBD1. The CDR3 extends over 16 amino acids. The germline V gene encodes CDR1 SGHVS and CDR2 FNYEAQ. The ends lost 3 bases at V and 1 base at J; junction bases unmatched: 6.

This clone was counted between two and nine times. This chain uses TRBV18 with TRBJ1-5; no firm D call. Germline V lookup: CDR1 KGHSH, CDR2 LQKENI. The V gene lost 3 bases and the J gene lost 4 bases, with 13 bases spanning the gap. CDR3 size: 15 residues. The CDR3 region is CASSPSTLGNQPQHF. The CDR3 DNA sequence: TGTGCCAGCTCACCGAGCACCCTGGGGAATCAGCCCCAGCATTTT.

This clone has a handful of counts. This chain joins TRBV13 and TRBJ1-5; 7 bases agree with TRBD1. The CDR3 is 14 residues long. The germline V gene encodes CDR1 PRHDT and CDR2 FYEKMQ (reference sequence). V lost 5 bases, J lost 7 bases, and 8 bases stayed unmatched. CDR3 nucleotide sequence: TGTGCCAGCAGCACGGGACAGTTATGGCAGCCCCAGCATTTT. Its translation is CASSTGQLWQPQHF.

The gene calls are TRBV9 and TRBJ1-3; D remains ambiguous. Per germline, CDR1 SGDLS and CDR2 YYNGEE. V lost 0 bases and J lost 2, with 9 bases in between. The CDR3 consists of 15 residues. The CDR3 DNA is TGTGCCAGCAGCGTAGAATCGAGAACTGGAAACACCATATATTTT. This codes for CASSVESRTGNTIYF.

The rearrangement uses TRBV20-1 and TRBJ2-1; D unclear. The germline V and J ends were trimmed by 3 bases and 10 bases, with 10 bases remaining between them. This CDR3 is 11 amino acids long. Germline V gene lookup returns CDR1 DFQATT and CDR2 SNEGSKA (reference sequence). This CDR3 is CSARSQREQFF. The DNA of the CDR3 is TGCAGTGCTAGGTCCCAGAGGGAGCAGTTCTTC.

The chain uses TRBV28 and TRBJ2-3; TRBD1 agrees at 9 bases. Germline CDR1 and CDR2: MDHEN and SYDVKM. Trimming took 3 bases from V and 2 from J; bases not matched to a gene: 6. The length of the CDR3 is 16 residues. The CDR3 DNA reads as TGTGCCAGCAGTTTGGGAGGGACAGGGTCCACAGATACGCAGTATTTT. As protein: CASSLGGTGSTDTQYF.

This clone was recorded a few times. This chain joins TRBV2 and TRBJ2-4, with D unresolved. The germline V gene encodes CDR1 SNHLY and CDR2 FYNNEI. Trimming pared 4 bases from V and 4 bases from J, leaving 17 bases between. The CDR3 contains 16 residues. The CDR3, as DNA: TGTGCCAGCAGTGCCCCAGCCCTGATGCGAAAAAACATTCAGTACTTC. Its protein is CASSAPALMRKNIQYF. Full variable domain (rest looked up from reference TRBV2 and TRBJ2-4): EPEVTQTPSHQVTQMGQEVILRCVPISNHLYFYWYRQILGQKVEFLVSFYNNEISEKSEIFDDQFSVERPDGSNFTLKIRSTKLEDSAMYFCASSAPALMRKNIQYFGAGTRLSVL.

J is TRBJ2-5 and V is TRBV13; perhaps TRBD1 as D (7 bases). Trimming pared 4 bases from V and 5 bases from J, leaving 17 bases between. This CDR3 region has 15 residues. CDR1 and CDR2 (germline): PRHDT, FYEKMQ (reference sequence). DNA for the CDR3: TGTGCCAGCAGCTCAAGGGACAGCCGGGGGGAGACCCAGTACTTC. This encodes CASSSRDSRGETQYF.

The chain links TRBV5-1 to TRBJ2-7; D may be TRBD1 (6 bases). Germline CDR1 SGHRS, CDR2 YFSETQ. The CDR3 consists of 14 residues. V gave up 0 bases and J gave up 4 bases, with 11 bases separating them. The CDR3 is CASSLDGGGYEQYF. The CDR3 DNA is TGCGCCAGCAGCTTGGATGGGGGCGGGTACGAGCAGTACTTC.

This chain connects TRBV28 to TRBJ1-6, with unresolved D. Trimming pared 4 bases from V and 13 bases from J, leaving 17 bases between. Germline V gene lookup returns CDR1 MDHEN and CDR2 SYDVKM. The CDR3 length is 14 residues. This CDR3 is CASSSGAGLPPLHF. The CDR3 coding sequence is TGTGCCAGCAGTTCCGGAGCCGGTTTGCCTCCCCTCCACTTT.